The rows below give T cell receptor beta chains drawn from one sample of a study of CD8 T cells in ankylosing spondylitis. TCRdb passed the 5' RACE reads through MiXCR, listing each CDR3 protein once. In the table there are 250,000 or so distinct CDR3 sequences, roughly a quarter of which are singletons. The sample was blood, either unsorted or a sorted T cell fraction (not recorded which). These receptors all come from a male donor with ankylosing spondylitis or in good health (not recorded which). CDR3s include the opening cysteine and the closing phenylalanine or tryptophan. The D gene is left open where the match is weak. Clone size is given for some rows only: seen once, a few or many times, or a class if the clone is expanded.

CDR3nt: TGTGCCAGCAGCCGAGAGCGAACGGGGGGAACCTACAATGAGCAGTTCTTC; CDR3aa: CASSRERTGGTYNEQFF; v_gene: TRBV4-2; j_gene: TRBJ2-1; abundance: few; d_gene: TRBD2
CDR3nt: TGTGCCAGCAGCCAAGGGTTTCAGGGGGCGAGCACTGAAGCTTTCTTT; CDR3aa: CASSQGFQGASTEAFF; v_gene: TRBV4-2; j_gene: TRBJ1-1; abundance: many; d_gene: TRBD1
CDR3nt: TGCAGTGCTAGCGGGGGGGTCGGTGAGCAGTACTTC; CDR3aa: CSASGGVGEQYF; v_gene: TRBV20-1; j_gene: TRBJ2-7; abundance: few; d_gene: TRBD2
CDR3nt: TGTGCCAGCAGTTTAATGGGAAGTTATGGCTACACCTTC; CDR3aa: CASSLMGSYGYTF; v_gene: TRBV12-3/TRBV12-4; j_gene: TRBJ1-2; abundance: many; d_gene: -
CDR3nt: TGCAGTGCTAGAGGGGACAGGAGCACAGATACGCAGTATTTT; CDR3aa: CSARGDRSTDTQYF; v_gene: TRBV20-1; j_gene: TRBJ2-3; abundance: many; d_gene: TRBD1
CDR3nt: TGCGCCAGCAGCTTTACCGGGCCGAACACCGGGGAGCTGTTTTTT; CDR3aa: CASSFTGPNTGELFF; v_gene: TRBV5-1; j_gene: TRBJ2-2; abundance: many; d_gene: -
CDR3nt: TGTGCCAGCTCCTATGACAGGTCCTACAATGAGCAGTTCTTC; CDR3aa: CASSYDRSYNEQFF; v_gene: TRBV12-3/TRBV12-4; j_gene: TRBJ2-1; abundance: -; d_gene: -
CDR3nt: TGTGCCAGCAGTGAAGTGGTACGGGATACGCAGTATTTT; CDR3aa: CASSEVVRDTQYF; v_gene: TRBV2; j_gene: TRBJ2-3; abundance: many; d_gene: -
CDR3nt: TGCAGCGTTTCTGTGGGGGCAGATACGCAGTATTTT; CDR3aa: CSVSVGADTQYF; v_gene: TRBV29-1; j_gene: TRBJ2-3; abundance: many; d_gene: -
CDR3nt: TGCAGTGCTAGTCCCCCCTCCCAGTACTTC; CDR3aa: CSASPPSQYF; v_gene: TRBV20-1; j_gene: TRBJ2-5; abundance: -; d_gene: -
CDR3nt: TGCGCCAGCAGCTTGGCGGTGGGGGCAGATACGCAGTATTTT; CDR3aa: CASSLAVGADTQYF; v_gene: TRBV5-1; j_gene: TRBJ2-3; abundance: -; d_gene: -
CDR3nt: TGCAGTGCTAGCACCCCGGACAGGAGCTACGAGCAGTACTTC; CDR3aa: CSASTPDRSYEQYF; v_gene: TRBV20-1; j_gene: TRBJ2-7; abundance: few; d_gene: TRBD1
CDR3nt: TGCAGCGGGGGACAGACCTACAATGAGCAGTTCTTC; CDR3aa: CSGGQTYNEQFF; v_gene: TRBV29-1; j_gene: TRBJ2-1; abundance: many; d_gene: TRBD1
CDR3nt: TGTGCCAGCAGTTACGCTGGTAGCGGGACTCGGGGTGAGCAGTTCTTC; CDR3aa: CASSYAGSGTRGEQFF; v_gene: TRBV6-2/TRBV6-3; j_gene: TRBJ2-1; abundance: many; d_gene: TRBD2
CDR3nt: TGCGCCAGCAGCCAAGAAACAGGGGGCAGTTGGTATGAGCAGTTCTTC; CDR3aa: CASSQETGGSWYEQFF; v_gene: TRBV4-1; j_gene: TRBJ2-1; abundance: -; d_gene: TRBD1
CDR3nt: TGTGCCAGCAGGAGTTTCGTCAGGGCACAGGATAATTCACCCCTCCACTTT; CDR3aa: CASRSFVRAQDNSPLHF; v_gene: TRBV27; j_gene: TRBJ1-6; abundance: many; d_gene: -
CDR3nt: TGCAGCGTAACCGTGGGGGTCTACGAGCAGTACTTC; CDR3aa: CSVTVGVYEQYF; v_gene: TRBV29-1; j_gene: TRBJ2-7; abundance: many; d_gene: -
CDR3nt: TGTGCCTGGAGTGGAGAACTACTCAGGGACTCACCCCTCCACTTT; CDR3aa: CAWSGELLRDSPLHF; v_gene: TRBV30; j_gene: TRBJ1-6; abundance: few; d_gene: -
CDR3nt: TGTGCCAGCATAGCCGGGTTCGGGGATGAGCAGTTCTTC; CDR3aa: CASIAGFGDEQFF; v_gene: TRBV12-3/TRBV12-4; j_gene: TRBJ2-1; abundance: -; d_gene: -
CDR3nt: TGTGCCAGCCGAACTAGCGGGGGGCTCTCCCTTCACCAAGAGACCCAGTACTTC; CDR3aa: CASRTSGGLSLHQETQYF; v_gene: TRBV12-3/TRBV12-4; j_gene: TRBJ2-5; abundance: -; d_gene: TRBD2
CDR3nt: TGTGCCAGCCTCACGCCCGTGGGGGGGGGCCTAGATACGCAGTATTTT; CDR3aa: CASLTPVGGGLDTQYF; v_gene: TRBV12-3/TRBV12-4; j_gene: TRBJ2-3; abundance: many; d_gene: -
CDR3nt: TGTGCCAGCAGTTACGAAGCAGGGGAGTCCTACGAGCAGTACTTC; CDR3aa: CASSYEAGESYEQYF; v_gene: TRBV6-5; j_gene: TRBJ2-7; abundance: -; d_gene: -
CDR3nt: TGTGCCAGCAGCCTTACGGCCAGGGGGCGTTCTGAAGCTTTCTTT; CDR3aa: CASSLTARGRSEAFF; v_gene: TRBV6-1; j_gene: TRBJ1-1; abundance: -; d_gene: TRBD1
CDR3nt: TGCAGTGCTACCCCCCGCGGGAGCTCCTACGAGCAGTACTTC; CDR3aa: CSATPRGSSYEQYF; v_gene: TRBV20-1; j_gene: TRBJ2-7; abundance: many; d_gene: TRBD2
CDR3nt: TGTGCCATCAGTGAGTCGGAGGGAACCGGGGAGCTGTTTTTT; CDR3aa: CAISESEGTGELFF; v_gene: TRBV10-3; j_gene: TRBJ2-2; abundance: few; d_gene: -
CDR3nt: TGTGCCAGCAGCGCCGTCGGGTGGGAGGAGACCCAGTACTTC; CDR3aa: CASSAVGWEETQYF; v_gene: TRBV7-2; j_gene: TRBJ2-5; abundance: -; d_gene: -
CDR3nt: TGTGCCACCAGTGATCCCCTGGGGGTAGATACAGATACGCAGTATTTT; CDR3aa: CATSDPLGVDTDTQYF; v_gene: TRBV24-1; j_gene: TRBJ2-3; abundance: -; d_gene: -
CDR3nt: TGCAGTGCTAGGACGGGGCAAACGAGCACAGATACGCAGTATTTT; CDR3aa: CSARTGQTSTDTQYF; v_gene: TRBV20-1; j_gene: TRBJ2-3; abundance: many; d_gene: -
CDR3nt: TGCAGTGCTAGTTATGACTCCCCCTACGAGCAGTACTTC; CDR3aa: CSASYDSPYEQYF; v_gene: TRBV20-1; j_gene: TRBJ2-7; abundance: -; d_gene: -
CDR3nt: TGCAGTGCTAAGGGAGCGCTAGCGGGGGGCGGGAACACCGGGGAGCTGTTTTTT; CDR3aa: CSAKGALAGGGNTGELFF; v_gene: TRBV20-1; j_gene: TRBJ2-2; abundance: -; d_gene: TRBD2
CDR3nt: TGCGCCAGCAGCCTAGGACAGCTATCCTACAATGAGCAGTTCTTC; CDR3aa: CASSLGQLSYNEQFF; v_gene: TRBV10-1; j_gene: TRBJ2-1; abundance: -; d_gene: -
CDR3nt: TGTGCCAGCAGTTCCCTAGGACAGGGCGGCGGCAATCAGCCCCAGCATTTT; CDR3aa: CASSSLGQGGGNQPQHF; v_gene: TRBV6-5; j_gene: TRBJ1-5; abundance: -; d_gene: TRBD1
CDR3nt: TGCAGTGCCGGACAGGGGACGGAGACCCAGTACTTC; CDR3aa: CSAGQGTETQYF; v_gene: TRBV20-1; j_gene: TRBJ2-5; abundance: many; d_gene: TRBD1
CDR3nt: TGTGCCAGCAGCCAAGGGAACTACCTGAACACTGAAGCTTTCTTT; CDR3aa: CASSQGNYLNTEAFF; v_gene: TRBV4-2; j_gene: TRBJ1-1; abundance: few; d_gene: -
CDR3nt: TGCTGTGCTAGAGATCCAAGGAATAGCGGGGGGGCCACAAACATTCAGTACTTC; CDR3aa: CCARDPRNSGGATNIQYF; v_gene: TRBV20-1; j_gene: TRBJ2-4; abundance: few; d_gene: TRBD2
CDR3nt: TGCAGTGCGGCGAACACAGTGAACACTGAAGCTTTCTTT; CDR3aa: CSAANTVNTEAFF; v_gene: TRBV20-1; j_gene: TRBJ1-1; abundance: many; d_gene: -
CDR3nt: TGTGCCATCGGTAAGGGAATGGGAGAGGACGAGCAGTACTTC; CDR3aa: CAIGKGMGEDEQYF; v_gene: TRBV10-3; j_gene: TRBJ2-7; abundance: few; d_gene: -
CDR3nt: TGTGCCAGCAAGACGGACAGGGGCATTGGCGAGCAGTACTTC; CDR3aa: CASKTDRGIGEQYF; v_gene: TRBV6-1; j_gene: TRBJ2-7; abundance: few; d_gene: TRBD1
CDR3nt: TGCAGTGCTCCTTTATCAGGGCGAGACACCGGGGAGCTGTTTTTT; CDR3aa: CSAPLSGRDTGELFF; v_gene: TRBV20-1; j_gene: TRBJ2-2; abundance: many; d_gene: -
CDR3nt: TGTGCCAGCAGTTTATTAAGGACTAGCGGCTACAATGAGCAGTTCTTC; CDR3aa: CASSLLRTSGYNEQFF; v_gene: TRBV12-3/TRBV12-4; j_gene: TRBJ2-1; abundance: -; d_gene: TRBD2
CDR3nt: TGCAGTGCCCCTCCAGCAGGGACCTTCCAAGAGACCCAGTACTTC; CDR3aa: CSAPPAGTFQETQYF; v_gene: TRBV20-1; j_gene: TRBJ2-5; abundance: -; d_gene: -
CDR3nt: TGTGCCAGCAGTCGCGGAGCTAATGAAGCTTTCTTT; CDR3aa: CASSRGANEAFF; v_gene: TRBV6-5; j_gene: TRBJ1-1; abundance: few; d_gene: -
CDR3nt: TGTGCCAGCAGCCAAGAGGGAGGGTCCTACGAGCAGTACTTC; CDR3aa: CASSQEGGSYEQYF; v_gene: TRBV3-1; j_gene: TRBJ2-7; abundance: many; d_gene: TRBD2
CDR3nt: TGCAGTCCCTCAGCGGGGGGCAACACTGAAGCTTTCTTT; CDR3aa: CSPSAGGNTEAFF; v_gene: TRBV20-1; j_gene: TRBJ1-1; abundance: many; d_gene: -
CDR3nt: TGTGCCAGCAGCTTCCGGGACAGTCTCACCCGGGAGCTGTTTTTT; CDR3aa: CASSFRDSLTRELFF; v_gene: TRBV6-1; j_gene: TRBJ2-2; abundance: -; d_gene: TRBD1
CDR3nt: TGTGCCAGCTCACCGCGGACAGGGAGCCAAGAGACCCAGTACTTC; CDR3aa: CASSPRTGSQETQYF; v_gene: TRBV18; j_gene: TRBJ2-5; abundance: -; d_gene: TRBD1
CDR3nt: TGTGCCAGCCTACCCTCTATACAGGACCCCAATGAGCAGTTCTTC; CDR3aa: CASLPSIQDPNEQFF; v_gene: TRBV12-3/TRBV12-4; j_gene: TRBJ2-1; abundance: many; d_gene: -